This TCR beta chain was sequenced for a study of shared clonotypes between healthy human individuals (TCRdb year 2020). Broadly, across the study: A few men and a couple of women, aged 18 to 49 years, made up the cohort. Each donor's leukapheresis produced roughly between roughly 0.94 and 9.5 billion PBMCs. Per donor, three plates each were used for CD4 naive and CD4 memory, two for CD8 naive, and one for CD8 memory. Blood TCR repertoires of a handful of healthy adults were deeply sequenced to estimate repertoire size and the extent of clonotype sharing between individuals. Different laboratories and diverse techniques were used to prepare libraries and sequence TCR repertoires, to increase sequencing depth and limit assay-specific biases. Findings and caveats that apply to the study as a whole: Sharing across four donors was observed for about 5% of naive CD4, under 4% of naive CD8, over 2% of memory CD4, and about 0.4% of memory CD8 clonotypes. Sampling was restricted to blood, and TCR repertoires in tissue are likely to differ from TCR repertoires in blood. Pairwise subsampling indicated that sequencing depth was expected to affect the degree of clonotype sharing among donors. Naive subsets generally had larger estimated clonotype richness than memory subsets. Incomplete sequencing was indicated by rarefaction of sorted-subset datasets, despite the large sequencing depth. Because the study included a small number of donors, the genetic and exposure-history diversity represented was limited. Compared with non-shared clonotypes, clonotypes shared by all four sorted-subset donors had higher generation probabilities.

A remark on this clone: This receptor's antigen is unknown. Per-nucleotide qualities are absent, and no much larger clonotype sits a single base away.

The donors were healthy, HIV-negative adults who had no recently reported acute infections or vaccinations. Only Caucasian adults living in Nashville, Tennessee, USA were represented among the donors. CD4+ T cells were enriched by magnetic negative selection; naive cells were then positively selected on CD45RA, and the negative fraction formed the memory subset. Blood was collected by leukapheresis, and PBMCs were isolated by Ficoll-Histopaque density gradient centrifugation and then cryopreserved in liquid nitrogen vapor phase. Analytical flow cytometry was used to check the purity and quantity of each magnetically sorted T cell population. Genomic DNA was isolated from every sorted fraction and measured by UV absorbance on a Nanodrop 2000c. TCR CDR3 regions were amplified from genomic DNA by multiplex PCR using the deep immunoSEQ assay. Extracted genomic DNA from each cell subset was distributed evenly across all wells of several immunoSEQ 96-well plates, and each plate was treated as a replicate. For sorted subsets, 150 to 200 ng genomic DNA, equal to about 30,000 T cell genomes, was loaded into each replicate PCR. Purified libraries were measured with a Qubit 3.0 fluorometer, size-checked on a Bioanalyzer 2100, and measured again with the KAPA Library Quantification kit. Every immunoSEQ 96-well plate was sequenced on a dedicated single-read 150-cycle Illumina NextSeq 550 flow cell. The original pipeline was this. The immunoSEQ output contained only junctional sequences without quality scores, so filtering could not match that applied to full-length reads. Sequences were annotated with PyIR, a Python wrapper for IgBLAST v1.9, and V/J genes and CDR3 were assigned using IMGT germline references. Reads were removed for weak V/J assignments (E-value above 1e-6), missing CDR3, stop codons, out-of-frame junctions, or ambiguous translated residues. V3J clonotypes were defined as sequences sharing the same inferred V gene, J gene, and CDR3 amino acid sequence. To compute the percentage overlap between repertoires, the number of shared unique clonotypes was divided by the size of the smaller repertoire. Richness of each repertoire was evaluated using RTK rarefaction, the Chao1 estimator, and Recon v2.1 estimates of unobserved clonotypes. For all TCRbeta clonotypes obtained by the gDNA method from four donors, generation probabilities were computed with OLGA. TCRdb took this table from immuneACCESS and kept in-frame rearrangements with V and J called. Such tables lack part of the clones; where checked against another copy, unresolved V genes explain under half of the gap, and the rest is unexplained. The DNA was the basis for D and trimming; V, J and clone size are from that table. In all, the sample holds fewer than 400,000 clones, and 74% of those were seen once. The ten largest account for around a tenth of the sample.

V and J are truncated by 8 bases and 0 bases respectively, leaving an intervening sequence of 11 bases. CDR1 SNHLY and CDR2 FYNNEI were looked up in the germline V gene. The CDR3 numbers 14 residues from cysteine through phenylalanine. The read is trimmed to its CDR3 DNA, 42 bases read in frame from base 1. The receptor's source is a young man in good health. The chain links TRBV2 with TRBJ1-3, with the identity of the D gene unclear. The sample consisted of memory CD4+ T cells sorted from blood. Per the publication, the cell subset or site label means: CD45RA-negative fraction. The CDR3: CASALEGSGNTIYF. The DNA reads TGTGCCAGCGCCCTAGAGGGCTCTGGAAACACCATATATTTT.